The 24 T cell receptor beta chains listed next were all sequenced from one sample in a study of blood T cell repertoires in COVID-19. Sequencing used immunoSEQ multiplex PCR; TCRdb keeps in-frame clones, though not all of them. The sample comprises about 300,000 clones, 85% of which are singletons, and around 2.5% rests with the top ten. Sequencing was done on a sample of PBMCs or T cells enriched from blood (not recorded which). Receptors originate from a woman between 45 and 60 years old who had recovered from COVID-19.

The V call is TRBV23-1, the J call TRBJ1-2; 8 nucleotides align to TRBD1. TRBV23-1 is labeled an ORF, and its function is uncertain. V lost 2 bases and J lost 11; bases outside the gene matches: 10. The CDR3 extends over 14 amino acids. The CDR3 bases are TGCGCCAGCAGTCAACTCCGGGACAGGTCAAGTTACACCTTC. Its protein product is CASSQLRDRSSYTF.

This chain uses TRBV7-8 with TRBJ1-5, with 9 bases lining up with TRBD1. Germline loops: CDR1 SGHVS, CDR2 FQNEAQ. This CDR3 comprises 16 residues. J lost 3 bases, V lost 4 bases, and 7 bases had no gene match. CDR3 sequence: CASSSGTGSFNQPQHF. Written as DNA, the CDR3 is TGTGCCAGCAGCTCCGGGACAGGGTCTTTCAATCAGCCCCAGCATTTT.

This clone was seen a handful of times. The rearrangement links TRBV24-1 to TRBJ2-1, with TRBD1 matching 8 bases. There are 14 residues in the CDR3. Trimming cost V 7 bases and J 2 bases; bases outside gene matches: 3. Germline lookup yields CDR1 KGHDR and CDR2 SFDVKD. CDR3 sequence reads: CATSDRGAYNEQFF. In DNA form, the CDR3 reads TGTGCCACCAGCGACAGGGGAGCCTACAATGAGCAGTTCTTC.

The chain joins TRBV5-1 to TRBJ1-2, with a weak D call TRBD1 (5 bases). The V and J ends lost 3 bases and 8 bases respectively, with 20 bases between them. In germline, CDR1 is SGHRS, CDR2 YFSETQ. The CDR3 covers 15 residues. In DNA, the CDR3 is TGCGCCAGCAGCTCGGACCCGGGACTAAAAGCGGGCTACACCTTC. Residues: CASSSDPGLKAGYTF.

The CDR3 region is CASSRDRGRTGELFF. The CDR3 DNA sequence: TGTGCCAGCAGCAGGGACAGGGGGCGCACCGGGGAGCTGTTTTTT. The V gene is TRBV5-4, the J gene TRBJ2-2, with TRBD1 matching over 12 bases. This CDR3 spans 15 amino acids. CDR1 is SGHNT, CDR2 YYREEE, per germline (reference sequence). Trimming removed 4 bases from V and 4 bases from J; junction bases left unmatched: 2.

The V call is TRBV9, the J call TRBJ2-7; D gene unclear. Looked up from germline, CDR1 is SGDLS and CDR2 is YYNGEE. The CDR3 contains 13 residues. Trimming removed 4 bases at V and 5 bases at J, with 13 bases between. CDR3 in amino acids: CASSPGYRNEQYF. Written as DNA, the CDR3 is TGTGCCAGCAGCCCAGGCTACCGAAACGAGCAGTACTTC. Full variable domain (rest looked up from reference TRBV9 and TRBJ2-7): DSGVTQTPKHLITATGQRVTLRCSPRSGDLSVYWYQQSLDQGLQFLIQYYNGEERAKGNILERFSAQQFPDLHSELNLSSLELGDSALYFCASSPGYRNEQYFGPGTRLTVT.

The rearrangement joins TRBV9 to TRBJ2-2; D is possibly TRBD1 (5 bases). CDR3 length: 13 amino acids. Trimming left V 0 bases short and J 7 bases short, with 7 bases between. The germline gives CDR1 SGDLS, CDR2 YYNGEE. The CDR3 nucleotides read TGTGCCAGCAGCGTAGCTACAGGCGGGGAGCTGTTTTTT. It is translated as CASSVATGGELFF.

The chain joins TRBV29-1 to TRBJ2-5, with 7 bases identical to TRBD2. V lost 7 bases to trimming and J lost 5 bases; unmatched junction nucleotides: 13. CDR1 is SQVTM, CDR2 ANQGSEA, per germline. This CDR3 spans 14 amino acids. DNA for the CDR3: TGCAGCGAAAGAAAAGCGGGATCACGGGAGACCCAGTACTTC. Residues: CSERKAGSRETQYF.

The chain combines TRBV29-1 with TRBJ2-7; D unclear. Trimming stripped 6 bases from V and 2 bases from J, with 11 bases between. CDR3 length: 12 residues. The germline CDR1 and CDR2 sequences are SQVTM and ANQGSEA. The CDR3 DNA reads as TGCAGCGTGGAAAATAGAGCCTACGAGCAGTACTTC. It is translated as CSVENRAYEQYF.

The genes are TRBV14 and TRBJ1-2; no firm D call. Germline V CDR1 and CDR2: SGHDN, FVKESK. The CDR3 sequence is 12 residues long. V was trimmed by 9 bases and J by 3 bases, leaving 11 bases between them. The CDR3 nucleotides are TGTGCCAGGGGTGGGCTGCACTATGGCTACACCTTC. It specifies CARGGLHYGYTF.

The chain carries TRBV5-6 and TRBJ1-2; TRBD1 agrees at 8 bases. The CDR3 loop spans 15 amino acids. The trim removed 2 bases at V and 4 bases at J, leaving 7 bases unmatched. From germline, CDR1 is SGHDT and CDR2 YYEEEE. CDR3 amino acids: CASSLMTGVGYGYTF. For the CDR3, the DNA is TGTGCCAGCAGCTTAATGACAGGGGTTGGCTATGGCTACACCTTC.

The J gene is TRBJ2-1, the V gene TRBV4-1, with 7 bases matching TRBD1. In germline, CDR1 is MGHRA, CDR2 YSYEKL. This CDR3 spans 16 amino acids. The junction had 11 bases not matched to a gene; V was cut back by 0 bases and J by 9 bases. In nucleotides, the CDR3 is TGCGCCAGCAGCCAAGAGATTCCAGGGACAGTGACTGAGCAGTTCTTC. Protein product: CASSQEIPGTVTEQFF.

This chain joins TRBV7-2 and TRBJ1-6, with D possibly matching TRBD1 (5 bases). CDR1 and CDR2 (germline): SGHTA, FQGNSA. Trimming pared 3 bases from V and 6 bases from J, leaving 9 bases between. The CDR3 is made up of 14 amino acids. Here the CDR3 DNA reads TGTGCCAGCAGCTTTTGGGGGGTTAATTCACCCCTCCACTTT. Its protein product is CASSFWGVNSPLHF. The variable domain in full, completed from reference TRBV7-2 and TRBJ1-6, reads GAGVSQSPSNKVTEKGKDVELRCDPISGHTALYWYRQSLGQGLEFLIYFQGNSAPDKSGLPSDRFSAERTGGSVSTLTIQRTQQEDSAVYLCASSFWGVNSPLHFGNGTRLTVT.

The V and J genes are TRBV7-9 and TRBJ1-5, with D possibly matching TRBD1 (5 bases). Trimming took off 8 bases at V and 6 bases at J, with 14 bases between the two ends. The length of the CDR3 is 13 residues. Germline CDR1 SEHNR, CDR2 FQNEAQ (reference sequence). Here the CDR3 reads CASAGGGFQPQHF. The CDR3 nucleotides are TGTGCCAGCGCCGGCGGGGGATTTCAGCCCCAGCATTTT.

The genes are TRBV6-5 and TRBJ2-3, with 9 bases identical to TRBD2. The junction had 3 bases not matched to a gene; V was cut back by 6 bases and J by 2 bases. Germline CDR1 MNHEY, CDR2 SVGAGI. The CDR3 spans 14 residues. CDR3 in amino acids: CASSRLADTDTQYF. In nucleotides, the CDR3 is TGTGCCAGCAGCAGACTAGCGGACACAGATACGCAGTATTTT.

This clone was seen just once. The chain joins TRBV28 to TRBJ2-3; 16 bases are shared with TRBD2. The CDR3 is 17 amino acids. Germline-derived CDR1 and CDR2 are MDHEN and SYDVKM. V dropped 7 bases and J dropped 1; count of bases not matched to a gene: 5. The CDR3 region is CASTPGLAGGGTDTQYF. CDR3 DNA: TGTGCCAGCACCCCGGGACTAGCGGGGGGGGGCACAGATACGCAGTATTTT.

The V gene is TRBV4-3, the J gene TRBJ1-3; 8 nucleotides match TRBD1. J gave up 7 bases and V 0 bases, and 5 bases lay outside the gene matches. The CDR3 is made up of 15 amino acids. Looked up from germline, CDR1 is LGHNA and CDR2 is YSLEER. The CDR3 is CASSQDRGLNNTIYF. CDR3 bases: TGCGCCAGCAGCCAAGACAGGGGGCTCAATAACACCATATATTTT.

This sequence joins TRBV28 and TRBJ1-2, with 9 nucleotides matching TRBD1. The V segment lost 6 bases and the J segment 0 bases; nucleotides outside the gene matches: 8. Germline CDR1 reads MDHEN; CDR2 reads SYDVKM. This CDR3 comprises 16 residues. The CDR3 protein is CASSGTGYSANYGYTF. The CDR3 bases are TGTGCCAGCAGCGGGACAGGGTATTCTGCTAACTATGGCTACACCTTC.

V is TRBV7-5 and J is TRBJ2-3; TRBD2, as called in the table, went unchecked against the DNA. TRBV7-5 is described as a pseudogene. The CDR3 extends over 13 amino acids. CDR3 sequence: CVPAGGRTDTQYF. The CDR3 DNA sequence: TGTGTCCCAGCGGGGGGACGCACAGATACGCAGTATTTT.

The V gene is TRBV2, the J gene TRBJ1-2; unclear D gene. The germline V gene encodes CDR1 SNHLY and CDR2 FYNNEI. V lost 3 bases, J lost 8 bases, and 16 bases lay in between. The CDR3 is 14 amino acids. DNA for the CDR3: TGTGCCAGCAGTGATTCGGGAGTCGGGATCGGCTACACCTTC. It translates to CASSDSGVGIGYTF.

This rearrangement joins TRBV7-3 to TRBJ1-6, with D perhaps matching TRBD1 (6 bases). CDR3 length equals 13 residues. Per germline, CDR1 SGHTA and CDR2 FQGTGA. Between the trimmed V and J ends, which lost 2 bases and 8 bases, there was a span of 7 bases. CDR3 in amino acids: CASSLHRDSPLHF. As DNA, the CDR3 is TGTGCCAGCAGCTTACACAGGGATTCACCCCTCCACTTT.

V is TRBV19 and J is TRBJ2-7; maybe TRBD1 (6 bases). The CDR3 contains 15 residues. The ends were cut back, 7 bases at V and 3 bases at J, with 19 bases in the middle. Germline assignment: CDR1 LNHDA and CDR2 SQIVND (reference sequence). The CDR3 coding sequence is TGTGCCAGTACCACTAGGGGACAAGGGGACTACGAGCAGTACTTC. Its protein is CASTTRGQGDYEQYF. Full variable domain (outside the CDR3, taken from reference TRBV19 and TRBJ2-7): DGGITQSPKYLFRKEGQNVTLSCEQNLNHDAMYWYRQDPGQGLRLIYYSQIVNDFQKGDIAEGYSVSREKKESFPLTVTSAQKNPTAFYLCASTTRGQGDYEQYFGPGTRLTVT.

The rearrangement links TRBV4-1 to TRBJ1-6, with 11 bases fitting TRBD1. Germline assignment: CDR1 MGHRA and CDR2 YSYEKL. CDR3 length equals 20 residues. The V gene end was trimmed by 4 bases and the J gene end by 1 base; junction bases not matched to a gene: 12. This chain's CDR3 is CASSLTGTGGRVSYNSPLHF. The CDR3 bases are TGCGCCAGCAGCCTAACCGGGACAGGGGGTCGAGTTTCCTATAATTCACCCCTCCACTTT.

In its sample, this clone was seen a few times. The rearrangement joins TRBV5-1 to TRBJ2-3; TRBD2 aligns across 8 bases. This CDR3 region has 15 residues. In germline, CDR1 is SGHRS, CDR2 YFSETQ. Trimming took 1 base from V and 5 from J; bases not matched to a gene: 6. CDR3 DNA sequence: TGCGCCAGCAGCTTGAACGGGGGGGCCATAGATACGCAGTATTTT. Encoded protein: CASSLNGGAIDTQYF.